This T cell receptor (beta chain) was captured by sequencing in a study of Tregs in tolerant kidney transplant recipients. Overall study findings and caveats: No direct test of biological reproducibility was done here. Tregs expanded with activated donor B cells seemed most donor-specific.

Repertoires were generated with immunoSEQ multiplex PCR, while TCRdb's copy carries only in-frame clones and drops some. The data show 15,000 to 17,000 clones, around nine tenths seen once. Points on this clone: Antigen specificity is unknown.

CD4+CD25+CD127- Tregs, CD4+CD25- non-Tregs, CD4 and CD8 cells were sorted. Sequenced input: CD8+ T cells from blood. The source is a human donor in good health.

DNA of the CDR3: TGCGCCAGCAGCCAAGAACGGGACAGGGATAATACTGAAGCTTTCTTT. This gives the protein CASSQERDRDNTEAFF. The rearrangement links TRBV4-3 to TRBJ1-1; TRBD1 aligns across 9 bases. After removal of 0 bases from V and 5 bases from J, the junction contained 7 bases not matched to a gene. The germline CDR1 and CDR2 sequences are LGHNA and YSLEER. This CDR3 is built from 16 residues.